The T cell receptor beta chain under discussion was sequenced for a study of beta chain features in type 1 diabetes listed by TCRdb under 2018. About the investigation overall: Mean age, gender distribution, total cell number and subset yield were not different between patients and healthy donors. Across all samples, some 100,000,000 sorted cells were examined, and cell number per subset correlated strongly with RNA yield. The study compared the TCRB repertoires of sorted circulating CD4+ T cell subsets in recently diagnosed type 1 diabetes patients with those in matched healthy donors. Regulatory and stem cell-like memory subsets were isolated from only 8 patients and roughly 8 healthy donors, whereas naive and central memory subsets came from all 30 or so donors. The study at large found these results: PCR might favor shorter templates, but patient and control samples were amplified and corrected together, so any skew would affect both groups equally. Only small numbers of individuals were included in the HLA sub-analyses, which left unresolved whether HLA type had any influence on TCRB rearrangement. The naive, central memory and regulatory TCRB repertoires appeared to resemble one another more closely among patients than among healthy donors. Sequencing cDNA rather than genomic DNA could over-represent highly expressing activated cells, although activation and CD3 levels did not differ between groups. Patients with type 1 diabetes made fewer insertions and deleted more nucleotides at VDJ recombination sites, implying thymic rearrangement abnormalities. In all four CD4+ subsets, TCRB CDR3 length was moderately but significantly shorter in type 1 diabetes patients.

Inclusive of the bounding cysteine and phenylalanine, the CDR3 is 13 residues long. Only the CDR3 DNA stays, 39 bases, in frame from base 1. Between the V and J ends, shortened by 6 bases and 7 bases respectively, the junction contains 13 bases. Sequences SEHNR (CDR1) and FQNEAQ (CDR2) are obtained from the germline V gene (reference sequence). The entire amount of isolated RNA was reverse transcribed using the High Capacity cDNA Reverse Transcription Kit, so the sequenced TCRB transcripts were expressed ones. Deep immunoSEQ sequencing was applied to naive, central memory and regulatory T cell samples, giving an average of approximately 3.8 million total reads per sample. Sorted cells were lysed in RLT buffer, and RNA was extracted using DNase-treated RNeasy Micro or Mini kits according to cell number. Each cell subset was processed on its own to prevent cross-contamination, while patient and healthy donor samples were processed together. Using the immunoSEQ multiplex PCR, TCRB sequences were amplified from cDNA into 87-bp fragments spanning the CDR3 region. Amplicons were sequenced on the Illumina HiSeq platform. Per the source publication's procedure: PCR bias was computationally corrected using synthetic template baselines, reads within Hamming distance 2 were collapsed, and singletons that could not be merged were discarded. By aligning reads against IMGT, V, D and J genes, CDR3 length, and insertions or deletions at six rearrangement sites were assigned. Within each subset, clonotype counts were normalized to the number of sorted cells before true diversity and Gini coefficients were calculated with the tcR R package. Repertoire sharing was quantified using the overlap coefficient calculated on TCRB nucleotide sequences. Out-of-frame TCRB sequences from naive cells were analyzed to stand in for the pre-selection repertoire. TCRdb provides this immuneACCESS table in a form limited to in-frame rearrangements. Some clones are lacking; in checked studies, under half of them reflect an unresolved V gene, and why the rest are absent is not known. V and J calls plus clone size are reproduced from that table; the DNA served to infer D and trimming. This sample lists 970,000 or so clones; 15% to 20% were detected once. Jointly, the top ten make up about 0.02% of the sample.

This clone was seen a handful of times. What this receptor recognizes is not known. No quality values exist for individual bases; no much larger clone is one base distant. Each donor gave one peripheral blood draw, averaging roughly 100 mL, which was collected into heparinised tubes. Using a panel that included CD45RO, CCR7, CD25, CD127, CD95 and CD27, naive, central memory, regulatory and stem cell-like memory CD4+ T cells were sorted on a BD FACSAria II. Every sorted population had a purity above 98%. PBMCs were isolated right away by Lymphoprep density gradient centrifugation and were stained directly, without culture. Samples were stained and sorted in pairs, with one healthy donor and one patient per experiment, so that batch effects were minimized.

The sample comprised naive CD4+ T cells from blood. The meaning of the sample's cell subset or site label: true naive CD4+ T cells. The sequence links TRBV7-9 to TRBJ2-1, with an unclear D gene assignment. The receptor was derived from a woman between 18 and 29 years old in good health. The DNA sequence is given as TGTGCCAGCAGTTCTAATTATCAAAATGAGCAGTTCTTC. It encodes CASSSNYQNEQFF.